These 23 T cell receptor beta chains came from one sample sequenced in a study of blood T cell repertoires in COVID-19. The data were produced by immunoSEQ multiplex PCR, yet TCRdb's version contains in-frame clones alone and is incomplete. The table shows around 330,000 clones, with 85% to 90% occurring only once. The sequenced sample consisted of peripheral blood. These receptors all stem from a woman between 50 and 59 years old with active or convalescent COVID-19.

This clone was seen only once. The V gene is TRBV7-2, the J gene TRBJ1-2; D remains unclear. Trimming took off 3 bases at V and 4 bases at J, with 15 bases between the two ends. Germline V gene sequence: CDR1 SGHTA, CDR2 FQGNSA. The CDR3 length is 15 residues. CDR3 in amino acids: CASSFPPGRSYGYTF. The CDR3 coding sequence is TGTGCCAGCAGCTTCCCCCCGGGGAGAAGCTATGGCTACACCTTC.

This chain connects TRBV4-3 to TRBJ2-2; 10 nucleotides align to TRBD1. With 5 bases clipped from V and 4 bases from J, the junction kept 7 bases outside the gene matches. Germline CDR1 is LGHNA and CDR2 is YSLEER. This CDR3 region has 16 residues. CDR3 in DNA: TGCGCCAGCAGCTACGGGACAGGGGATCGCACCGGGGAGCTGTTTTTT. Translating gives CASSYGTGDRTGELFF.

The count of this clone is one. This sequence joins TRBV9 and TRBJ2-2; TRBD1 agrees at 9 bases. The CDR3 runs 16 residues. CDR1 SGDLS and CDR2 YYNGEE come from the germline V gene. V trimming: 1 base; J trimming: 5 bases; junction bases outside the gene matches: 6. CDR3 sequence reads: CASSVSTGGRTGELFF. CDR3 sequence (DNA): TGTGCCAGCAGCGTATCCACAGGGGGCCGGACCGGGGAGCTGTTTTTT.

This chain uses TRBV6-5 with TRBJ2-7; D possibly corresponds to TRBD1 (6 bases). The CDR3 is made up of 13 amino acids. Germline-derived CDR1 and CDR2 are MNHEY and SVGAGI. Trimming took off 2 bases at V and 1 base at J, with 6 bases between the two ends. The CDR3 coding sequence is TGTGCCAGCAGTTACCAGGGGTCCTACGAGCAGTACTTC. It encodes CASSYQGSYEQYF.

V gene TRBV2 combines with J gene TRBJ1-1, with D unclear. CDR3 length equals 14 residues. V was shortened by 4 bases and J by 4 bases, with 13 bases between the two germline ends. The V gene's germline CDR1 is SNHLY and CDR2 FYNNEI. The DNA for the CDR3 is TGTGCCAGCAGTGCACGCACCTTCGGCACTGAAGCTTTCTTT. Protein: CASSARTFGTEAFF.

V gene TRBV27 combines with J gene TRBJ1-3, with D uncertain. Trimming took off 2 bases at V and 0 bases at J, with 8 bases between the two ends. CDR1 MNHEY and CDR2 SMNVEV come from the germline V gene (reference sequence). The CDR3 length is 15 residues. The CDR3 here is CASSLGGNSGNTIYF. The CDR3 DNA is TGTGCCAGCAGTTTAGGCGGGAACTCTGGAAACACCATATATTTT.

V is TRBV9 and J is TRBJ1-1, with TRBD1 as a possible D gene (5 bases). The germline V gene has CDR1 SGDLS and CDR2 YYNGEE. Trimming took off 4 bases at V and 4 bases at J, with 8 bases between the two ends. This CDR3 contains 12 residues. CDR3 coding DNA: TGTGCCAGCAGCCCAGGGTCCACTGAAGCTTTCTTT. Translated: CASSPGSTEAFF.

The chain couples TRBV5-1 to TRBJ1-1; 8 bases align to TRBD1. This CDR3 is 14 amino acids long. Germline CDR1 is SGHRS and CDR2 is YFSETQ. Trimming cost V 3 bases and J 7 bases; bases outside gene matches: 8. The CDR3 region has the DNA TGCGCCAGCAGCTCCCTTCAGGGGGCCCTTGAAGCTTTCTTT. Its protein is CASSSLQGALEAFF.

This chain joins TRBV19 and TRBJ1-1, with D perhaps matching TRBD1 (6 bases). Trimming removed 7 bases from V and 0 bases from J, with 15 bases in between. This CDR3 contains 15 residues. The V gene's germline CDR1 is LNHDA and CDR2 SQIVND (reference sequence). CDR3 sequence: CASKAGDTLNTEAFF. The CDR3 DNA follows: TGTGCCAGTAAAGCTGGGGACACCCTGAACACTGAAGCTTTCTTT.

The chain is built from TRBV19 and TRBJ2-7; possible D gene TRBD2, 5 bases. The ends were cut back, 5 bases at V and 1 base at J, with 9 bases in the middle. Germline V CDR1 and CDR2: LNHDA, SQIVND (reference sequence). The CDR3 runs to 13 residues. CDR3 coding DNA: TGTGCCAGTAGTGAGAGCGGTTCCTACGAGCAGTACTTC. Its translation: CASSESGSYEQYF.

The V and J genes are TRBV12-3 or TRBV12-4 and TRBJ1-5, with D perhaps TRBD1 (5 bases). This CDR3 is 13 amino acids long. Trimming removed 4 bases from V and 7 bases from J, with 11 bases in between. CDR3 region: CASSSAGRQPQHF. The CDR3 nucleotides are TGTGCCAGCAGTTCGGCAGGGAGGCAGCCCCAGCATTTT.

The V call is TRBV20-1, the J call TRBJ2-7; 7 bases are a match to TRBD2. Trimming removed 6 bases from V and 4 bases from J; junction bases left unmatched: 3. Germline V gives CDR1 DFQATT, CDR2 SNEGSKA (reference sequence). CDR3 length: 11 residues. The CDR3 DNA follows: TGCAGTGCCGCCGGGGGGTACGAGCAGTACTTC. Protein sequence: CSAAGGYEQYF.

V and J are TRBV4-1 and TRBJ1-4, with D tentatively TRBD1 (5 bases). Germline CDR1 reads MGHRA; CDR2 reads YSYEKL. V lost 0 bases and J 7 bases, leaving 15 bases between the germline ends. CDR3 length equals 16 residues. The CDR3 nucleotides are TGCGCCAGCAGCCAAGAAGGGGCAGGGCCCGGTGAAAAACTGTTTTTT. It is translated as CASSQEGAGPGEKLFF.

The CDR3 region is CASSLGDRGSPLHF. CDR3 DNA: TGTGCCAGCAGCCTGGGGGACAGGGGTTCACCCCTCCACTTT. The V gene is TRBV4-2, the J gene TRBJ1-6, with TRBD1 matching 10 bases. The CDR3 is 14 residues long. Trimming at V came to 4 bases and at J to 9 bases, leaving 3 bases not matched to a gene. Germline V lookup: CDR1 LGHNA, CDR2 YNFKEQ.

The chain links TRBV18 to TRBJ1-4, with D maybe TRBD1 (5 bases). V gave up 5 bases and J gave up 4 bases, with 17 bases separating them. This CDR3 is 16 amino acids long. Germline lookup yields CDR1 KGHSH and CDR2 LQKENI. CDR3 loop: CASSGFDSTINEKLFF. CDR3 in DNA: TGTGCCAGCTCAGGGTTTGACAGCACCATTAATGAAAAACTGTTTTTT.

This clone was counted a few times. This chain joins TRBV6-2 or TRBV6-3 and TRBJ1-2; a possible D gene is TRBD1 (5 bases). The CDR3 spans 14 residues. V lost 2 bases and J lost 4, with 11 bases in between. Germline CDR1 reads MNHEY; CDR2 reads SVGEGT. CDR3 residues: CASSYSFDSYGYTF. The CDR3, as DNA: TGTGCCAGCAGTTACAGCTTTGACAGCTATGGCTACACCTTC.

The chain employs TRBV7-9 and TRBJ1-2; 9 nucleotides match TRBD1. With V trimmed by 5 bases and J by 6 bases, 13 bases remained unmatched. Germline V gives CDR1 SEHNR, CDR2 FQNEAQ (reference sequence). The CDR3 extends over 16 amino acids. CDR3 nucleotides: TGTGCCAGCAGCCCTAGTCCGGGACAGGGAATCGATGGCTACACCTTC. Translating it yields CASSPSPGQGIDGYTF.

The J gene is TRBJ1-3, the V gene TRBV7-8; 8 nucleotides align to TRBD1. Germline lookup yields CDR1 SGHVS and CDR2 FQNEAQ. The CDR3 totals 15 residues. V lost 5 bases and J lost 0; bases outside the gene matches: 3. This chain's CDR3 is CASSPDRASGNTIYF. The CDR3 DNA is TGTGCCAGCAGCCCGGACAGGGCCTCTGGAAACACCATATATTTT.

The V call is TRBV28, the J call TRBJ2-2; TRBD2 agrees at 7 bases. Germline V gives CDR1 MDHEN, CDR2 SYDVKM. After removal of 2 bases from V and 4 bases from J, the junction contained 4 bases not matched to a gene. The CDR3 totals 15 residues. CDR3 bases: TGTGCCAGCAGTTTAGCGGGGGTGGGCACCGGGGAGCTGTTTTTT. Its translation: CASSLAGVGTGELFF.

The chain joins TRBV11-1 to TRBJ1-1; the D is unclear. The CDR3 runs to 12 residues. Trimming shortened V by 4 bases and J by 11 bases, and 14 bases separated the two germline ends. Germline CDR1 SGHAT, CDR2 FQDESV (reference sequence). The CDR3 region has the DNA TGTGCCAGCAGCTACGAAACCCAAGCGGCTTTCTTT. It encodes CASSYETQAAFF.

In its sample, this clone was seen once. Other DNA sequences in the same sample also yield this CDR3. This chain uses TRBV6-5 with TRBJ1-1, with a tentative D call TRBD1 (6 bases). CDR1 MNHEY and CDR2 SVGAGI come from the germline V gene. Trimming pared 1 base from V and 1 base from J, leaving 7 bases between. CDR3 length: 14 amino acids. CDR3 region: CASSYLQGNTEAFF. CDR3 DNA: TGTGCCAGCAGTTACTTACAGGGGAACACTGAAGCTTTCTTT.

The J gene is TRBJ2-7, the V gene TRBV3-1 (or the pseudogene TRBV3-2), with 10 bases lining up with TRBD2. The ends lost 4 bases at V and 0 bases at J; junction bases unmatched: 6. The CDR3 length is 16 residues. Germline CDR1 reads LGHDT; CDR2 reads YNNKEL (reference sequence). The CDR3 DNA follows: TGTGCCAGCAGCCTAGCGGGGGGTCTAATCTCCTACGAGCAGTACTTC. This codes for CASSLAGGLISYEQYF.

The chain recombines TRBV7-2 with TRBJ1-5, with TRBD1 as a possible D gene (5 bases). With 6 bases removed from V and 5 bases from J, the gap between germline ends came to 11 bases. The CDR3 contains 13 residues. Germline V gene data show CDR1 as SGHTA and CDR2 as FQGNSA. The CDR3 loop reads CASSAGWDQPQHF. The CDR3, as DNA: TGTGCCAGCAGTGCAGGGTGGGATCAGCCCCAGCATTTT.